Below, 32 T cell receptor beta chains from the same sample are listed, as sequenced in a study of T-cell memory formation after mild COVID-19. Via MiXCR, TCRdb re-called the 5' RACE reads, giving one row per CDR3 protein. The table lists 300,000 or so distinct CDR3 sequences, approximately 15% of them singletons. Sequenced material: PBMCs or a T cell subset sorted from them (not recorded which). The receptors were gathered from a man between 18 and 29 years old who had mild COVID-19 (a few samples of this study predate the infection). Cell type and time point are not known.

This rearrangement joins TRBV14 to TRBJ2-1; 11 bases are a match to TRBD2. V dropped 4 bases and J dropped 2; count of bases not matched to a gene: 4. CDR1 and CDR2 from the germline V gene are SGHDN and FVKESK. This CDR3 spans 16 amino acids. CDR3 loop: CASSPGTSGPYNEQFF. The CDR3 DNA is TGTGCCAGCAGCCCTGGGACTAGCGGACCCTACAATGAGCAGTTCTTC.

The rearrangement links TRBV15 to TRBJ1-2, with D uncertain. The ends were cut back, 0 bases at V and 10 bases at J, with 6 bases in the middle. Germline V gives CDR1 LNHNV, CDR2 YYDKDF (reference sequence). This CDR3 has 11 residues. CDR3 bases: TGTGCCACCAGCAGAGAACAGACCTACACCTTC. Residues: CATSREQTYTF.

The chain carries TRBV2 and TRBJ1-5, with a weak D call TRBD1 (5 bases). Germline V gene sequence: CDR1 SNHLY, CDR2 FYNNEI. The CDR3 contains 13 residues. Deletions cut 7 bases from V and 1 base from J, with 8 bases between. The CDR3 region is CASIRDSNQPQHF. The CDR3 region has the DNA TGTGCCAGCATTCGGGACAGCAATCAGCCCCAGCATTTT.

This clonotype has a count of ten or more. This rearrangement joins TRBV12-3 or TRBV12-4 to TRBJ1-1; D not certain. V was shortened by 8 bases and J by 2 bases, with 15 bases between the two germline ends. This CDR3 contains 14 residues. CDR3 residues: CASGTGSINTEAFF. CDR3 sequence (DNA): TGTGCCAGCGGCACGGGCAGCATTAACACTGAAGCTTTCTTT.

This clonotype was detected a few times. The rearrangement links TRBV7-9 to TRBJ2-1; the D is unclear. This CDR3 has 12 residues. Trimming removed 6 bases from V and 12 bases from J, with 15 bases in between. Germline CDR1 reads SEHNR; CDR2 reads FQNEAQ (reference sequence). This chain's CDR3 is CASSRPPARQFF. The CDR3, as DNA: TGTGCCAGCAGTCGACCCCCCGCCAGGCAGTTCTTC.

This chain joins TRBV4-1 and TRBJ2-3; D perhaps matches TRBD2 (6 bases). V was pared by 1 base and J by 5 bases, with 19 bases between. CDR1 and CDR2 (germline): MGHRA, YSYEKL. The CDR3 runs to 17 residues. The CDR3 DNA reads as TGCGCCAGCAGCCAAGGAGGTTTAGCGGACAACGGAGATACGCAGTATTTT. It translates to CASSQGGLADNGDTQYF.

The J gene is TRBJ1-1, the V gene TRBV10-3; 7 bases align to TRBD1. In germline, CDR1 is ENHRY, CDR2 SYGVKD. V was clipped by 0 bases and J by 4 bases; unmatched bases: 2. The CDR3 is 14 amino acids. CDR3 residues: CAISESTGSTEAFF. CDR3 DNA: TGTGCCATCAGTGAGTCGACAGGGAGCACTGAAGCTTTCTTT.

In this sample, this clonotype turned up a few times. This rearrangement joins TRBV20-1 to TRBJ1-5, with D uncertain. Trimming stripped 0 bases from V and 4 bases from J, with 10 bases between. The CDR3 extends over 14 amino acids. The germline CDR1 and CDR2 sequences are DFQATT and SNEGSKA (reference sequence). This CDR3 reads CSARDPRENQPQHF. CDR3 coding DNA: TGCAGTGCTAGAGATCCTCGGGAGAATCAGCCCCAGCATTTT.

The chain couples TRBV12-3 or TRBV12-4 to TRBJ1-2, with 9 bases that match TRBD1. The CDR3 covers 13 residues. Trimming removed 7 bases from V and 7 bases from J; junction bases left unmatched: 7. CDR3 sequence: CASTHRGLGGYTF. CDR3 in DNA: TGTGCCAGCACCCACAGGGGGCTCGGTGGCTACACCTTC.

The table lists this clonotype with a count of one. The genes are TRBV6-5 and TRBJ2-1; 8 bases are a match to TRBD2. V dropped 4 bases and J dropped 9; count of bases not matched to a gene: 2. Germline values: CDR1 MNHEY, CDR2 SVGAGI. The CDR3 runs 12 residues. The CDR3 here is CASSSGGGEQFF. The CDR3 region has the DNA TGTGCCAGCAGTTCCGGGGGGGGTGAGCAGTTCTTC.

A few counts support this clonotype. The V gene is TRBV4-3, the J gene TRBJ2-5, with D tentatively TRBD1 or TRBD2 (5 bases each). The CDR3 is made up of 14 amino acids. V was cut by 0 bases and J by 4 bases, with 9 bases left in between. CDR1 is LGHNA and CDR2 is YSLEER in the germline V gene. CDR3 sequence: CASSQDGTGETQYF. The DNA of the CDR3 is TGCGCCAGCAGCCAAGATGGGACCGGAGAGACCCAGTACTTC.

This clonotype has a count of ten or more. This sequence joins TRBV20-1 and TRBJ2-7; tentatively, D is TRBD1 or TRBD2 (5 bases each). CDR1 DFQATT and CDR2 SNEGSKA come from the germline V gene (reference sequence). This CDR3 is built from 16 residues. The germline V and J ends were trimmed by 0 bases and 2 bases, with 17 bases remaining between them. The CDR3 here is CSARDRRDPLPYEQYF. As DNA, the CDR3 is TGCAGTGCTAGAGACCGCCGGGACCCTCTACCCTACGAGCAGTACTTC.

The chain combines TRBV10-3 with TRBJ2-5; the match to TRBD1 covers 9 bases. CDR1 and CDR2 (germline): ENHRY, SYGVKD. V dropped 2 bases and J dropped 2; count of bases not matched to a gene: 9. This CDR3 region has 17 residues. The CDR3 reads CAISEGTGPGGQETQYF. The CDR3 bases are TGTGCCATCAGTGAGGGGACAGGGCCGGGGGGACAAGAGACCCAGTACTTC.

A word on this clonotype: A read error may be the cause here, since a much bigger clone is one base away. V gene TRBV5-1 combines with J gene TRBJ2-3; 7 bases align to TRBD2. The germline gives CDR1 SGHRS, CDR2 YFSETQ. V lost 5 bases, J lost 2 bases, and 11 bases stayed unmatched. This CDR3 has 16 residues. The CDR3 sequence is CASRPLADPLTDTQYF. CDR3 nucleotide sequence: TGCGCCAGCAGACCCCTAGCGGACCCCCTCACAGATACGCAGTATTTT.

This clonotype was counted ten times or more. The V and J genes are TRBV28 and TRBJ1-1, with 9 bases identical to TRBD1. V lost 6 bases and J lost 1; bases outside the gene matches: 6. The CDR3 extends over 15 amino acids. CDR1 MDHEN and CDR2 SYDVKM come from the germline V gene. In nucleotides, the CDR3 is TGTGCCAGCAGCACAGGGGGCGCCGAGAACACTGAAGCTTTCTTT. Amino acids: CASSTGGAENTEAFF.

This chain links TRBV4-3 with TRBJ1-1; tentatively, D is TRBD1 (6 bases). Trimming cost V 4 bases and J 4 bases, with 13 bases left between them. CDR3 length: 14 amino acids. CDR1 and CDR2 from the germline V gene are LGHNA and YSLEER. CDR3 bases: TGCGCCAGCAGCCGAGAGAGGACAGTCACTGAAGCTTTCTTT. Residues: CASSRERTVTEAFF.

The J gene is TRBJ2-7, the V gene TRBV28, with D possibly matching TRBD2 (6 bases). Trimming took 4 bases from V and 5 from J, leaving 15 bases between them. The CDR3 is 14 amino acids. Germline V gives CDR1 MDHEN, CDR2 SYDVKM. The CDR3 reads CASSSPAGSDEQYV. The CDR3 nucleotides read TGTGCCAGCAGTTCCCCTGCGGGGAGCGACGAGCAGTACGTC.

The chain combines TRBV21-1 with TRBJ2-7; the tabulated D call, TRBD2, remains unverified against the DNA. TRBV21-1 is flagged as a pseudogene. This CDR3 comprises 14 residues. CDR3 coding DNA: TGTGCCAGCACTAAGGCCCTGCCGATCTACGAGCAGTACGTC. Translation gives CASTKALPIYEQYV.

The chain recombines TRBV7-9 with TRBJ2-3; D call uncertain. Trimming cost V 3 bases and J 0 bases, with 7 bases left between them. The germline gives CDR1 SEHNR, CDR2 FQNEAQ (reference sequence). The CDR3 is 14 residues long. In nucleotides, the CDR3 is TGTGCCAGCAGCTTTCTCGCGAGCACAGATACGCAGTATTTT. Protein product: CASSFLASTDTQYF. Full variable domain (remainder filled in from reference TRBV7-9 and TRBJ2-3): DTGVSQNPRHKITKRGQNVTFRCDPISEHNRLYWYRQTLGQGPEFLTYFQNEAQLEKSRLLSDRFSAERPKGSFSTLEIQRTEQGDSAMYLCASSFLASTDTQYFGPGTRLTVL.

The sample holds a few counts of this clonotype. The chain couples TRBV6-5 to TRBJ2-7; the D gene could be TRBD1 or TRBD2 (6 bases each). The germline CDR1 and CDR2 sequences are MNHEY and SVGAGI. Trimming left V 1 base short and J 2 bases short, with 18 bases between. The CDR3 covers 17 residues. As DNA, the CDR3 is TGTGCCAGCAGTTACTTGGGGCCGACGGGGGCACCCTACGAGCAGTACTTC. This gives the protein CASSYLGPTGAPYEQYF.

The chain has TRBV19 and TRBJ2-1; D might be TRBD1 (6 bases). CDR1 is LNHDA, CDR2 SQIVND, per germline (reference sequence). There are 15 residues in the CDR3. V lost 3 bases, J lost 9 bases, and 18 bases lay in between. The CDR3 nucleotides read TGTGCCAGTAGTATTCTACAGGGCCTTATGAGTGAGCAGTTCTTC. It translates to CASSILQGLMSEQFF. Together with reference TRBV19 and TRBJ2-1, the CDR3 gives the full variable domain: DGGITQSPKYLFRKEGQNVTLSCEQNLNHDAMYWYRQDPGQGLRLIYYSQIVNDFQKGDIAEGYSVSREKKESFPLTVTSAQKNPTAFYLCASSILQGLMSEQFFGPGTRLTVL.

In its sample, this clonotype was seen a few times. The CDR3 protein is CASSQGAWGVINIQYF. CDR3 nucleotide sequence: TGCGCCAGCAGCCAAGGGGCCTGGGGGGTTATAAACATTCAGTACTTC. The V and J genes are TRBV4-3 and TRBJ2-4; D might be TRBD2 (6 bases). This CDR3 contains 16 residues. V was trimmed by 1 base and J by 6 bases, leaving 16 bases between them. CDR1 and CDR2 (germline): LGHNA, YSLEER.

The J gene is TRBJ1-6, the V gene TRBV12-3 or TRBV12-4, with TRBD1 identical over 9 bases. The CDR3 runs to 17 residues. J was trimmed by 11 bases and V by 0 bases; bases with no gene match: 11. The CDR3 region has the DNA TGTGCCAGCAGTTTAGCAGGGGCAACAGGGGGCTTGGCACCCCTCCACTTT. It specifies CASSLAGATGGLAPLHF.

On this clonotype itself: One base away lies a much larger clone, so this may be a sequencing read error. The V call is TRBV6-5, the J call TRBJ2-5, with a tentative D call TRBD2 (6 bases). The V gene lost 2 bases and the J gene lost 4 bases, with 8 bases spanning the gap. CDR1 is MNHEY and CDR2 is SVGAGI in the germline V gene. This CDR3 comprises 13 residues. The DNA of the CDR3 is TGTGCCAGCAGTTACGCCGGGGGAGAGACCCAGTACTTC. Protein sequence: CASSYAGGETQYF.

This clonotype was counted only a few times. The V and J genes are TRBV7-9 and TRBJ1-1; D is undetermined. The CDR3 runs to 15 residues. The germline V gene has CDR1 SEHNR and CDR2 FQNEAQ (reference sequence). V lost 4 bases, J lost 0 bases, and 12 bases lay in between. The CDR3 loop is CASSSRATMNTEAFF. The CDR3 DNA follows: TGTGCCAGCAGCTCCCGTGCGACGATGAACACTGAAGCTTTCTTT.

The J gene is TRBJ2-5, the V gene TRBV12-3 or TRBV12-4; TRBD1 matches 7 bases. CDR3 size: 14 residues. V shed 1 base and J 2 bases; nucleotides not matched to a gene: 1. This CDR3 reads CASSLEGAQETQYF. The CDR3 DNA reads as TGTGCCAGCAGTTTAGAGGGGGCACAAGAGACCCAGTACTTC.

The rearrangement links TRBV20-1 to TRBJ1-6, with no clear D. The germline CDR1 and CDR2 sequences are DFQATT and SNEGSKA (reference sequence). The CDR3 is 13 amino acids. V dropped 3 bases and J dropped 4 bases, with 7 bases sitting between them. CDR3 amino acids: CSASERYNSPLHF. CDR3 DNA sequence: TGCAGTGCTAGCGAACGGTATAATTCACCCCTCCACTTT.

The chain employs TRBV4-3 and TRBJ2-2, with TRBD1 matching over 9 bases. CDR1 and CDR2 from the germline V gene are LGHNA and YSLEER. This CDR3 region has 21 residues. Trimming removed 1 base from V and 0 bases from J; junction bases left unmatched: 15. CDR3 in DNA: TGCGCCAGCAGCCAAGCTACAGCGGGACAGGGAATCCGCGCGAACACCGGGGAGCTGTTTTTT. Translated, it gives CASSQATAGQGIRANTGELFF.

V is TRBV6-2 or TRBV6-3 and J is TRBJ1-2, with a possible D match to TRBD1 (6 bases). Germline V gene data show CDR1 as MNHEY and CDR2 as SVGEGT. V was pared by 6 bases and J by 4 bases, with 12 bases between. The CDR3 extends over 13 amino acids. This CDR3 is CASSRGTSYGYTF. In nucleotides, the CDR3 is TGTGCCAGCAGCCGCGGGACAAGCTATGGCTACACCTTC.

The chain links TRBV20-1 to TRBJ2-2; D gene uncertain. CDR3 length: 15 amino acids. Germline V gene sequence: CDR1 DFQATT, CDR2 SNEGSKA (reference sequence). V dropped 6 bases and J dropped 3 bases, with 17 bases sitting between them. The CDR3 sequence: CSAEHPRQDTGELFF. The DNA of the CDR3 is TGCAGTGCCGAGCATCCCAGACAAGACACCGGGGAGCTGTTTTTT.

This clonotype occurred many times. The gene calls are TRBV15 and TRBJ2-6, with TRBD2 as a possible D gene (5 bases). The CDR3 extends over 16 amino acids. The V gene lost 0 bases and the J gene lost 2 bases, with 8 bases spanning the gap. Germline values: CDR1 LNHNV, CDR2 YYDKDF (reference sequence). The CDR3 DNA follows: TGTGCCACCAGCAGAGAAGCCGGGGCTGGGGCCAACGTCCTGACTTTC. Translated: CATSREAGAGANVLTF.

This clonotype was seen more than once but under ten times. V is TRBV7-2 and J is TRBJ1-2; TRBD1 is a possible D gene (5 bases). Per germline, CDR1 SGHTA and CDR2 FQGNSA. Trimming removed 2 bases at V and 3 bases at J, with 13 bases between. The CDR3 runs to 15 residues. CDR3 nucleotides: TGTGCCAGCAGCTTACGGGGGGGACGGTACTATGGCTACACCTTC. Amino acids: CASSLRGGRYYGYTF.